The 6 T cell receptor beta chains listed next were all sequenced from one sample in a study of shared clonotypes between healthy human individuals (dated by TCRdb to the early 2020s). Libraries were built with the immunoSEQ multiplex PCR assay. This immuneACCESS table, as held by TCRdb, lists in-frame sequences with V and J called but not all clones. Of the missing ones, under half trace to an unresolved V gene in checked studies; the others have no known cause. The sample table shows about 1 million clones, and about 75% are seen once. 1.2% to 1.5% of the sample lies in the top ten. The sample comprised memory CD4+ T cells sorted from blood. In light of the paper, this sample's cell subset or site label describes: CD45RA-negative fraction. The receptor source for this set is a man between 18 and 29 years old in good health.

The chain recombines TRBV5-4 with TRBJ2-7; no firm D call. Germline V lookup: CDR1 SGHNT, CDR2 YYREEE (reference sequence). Trimming stripped 5 bases from V and 6 bases from J, with 15 bases between. CDR3 length: 13 amino acids. CDR3 nucleotide sequence: TGTGCCAGCAGACCCGACGGGTGGAGCGAGCAGTACTTC. Translating it yields CASRPDGWSEQYF. The whole variable domain, filled in from reference TRBV5-4 and TRBJ2-7, reads ETGVTQSPTHLIKTRGQQVTLRCSSQSGHNTVSWYQQALGQGPQFIFQYYREEENGRGNFPPRFSGLQFPNYSSELNVNALELDDSALYLCASRPDGWSEQYFGPGTRLTVT.

This sequence joins TRBV30 and TRBJ2-2; TRBD2 agrees at 7 bases. The germline V gene encodes CDR1 GTSNPN and CDR2 SVGIG (reference sequence). The CDR3 spans 13 residues. V dropped 1 base and J dropped 4; count of bases not matched to a gene: 0. CDR3 region: CAWSGTSTGELFF. The CDR3 DNA reads as TGTGCCTGGAGTGGGACTAGCACCGGGGAGCTGTTTTTT.

This clone was counted a few times. The chain is built from TRBV5-5 and TRBJ2-7; the match to TRBD1 covers 8 bases. Germline V gives CDR1 SGHKS, CDR2 YYEKEE (reference sequence). The CDR3 has 14 residues. J was trimmed by 3 bases and V by 4 bases; bases with no gene match: 6. This CDR3 reads CASSRQGLYYEQYF. The CDR3 DNA reads as TGTGCCAGCAGCCGACAGGGGTTATACTACGAGCAGTACTTC.

This sequence joins TRBV28 and TRBJ1-1; D not resolved. The germline gives CDR1 MDHEN, CDR2 SYDVKM. This CDR3 contains 15 residues. V was shortened by 7 bases and J by 3 bases, with 18 bases between the two germline ends. The CDR3 reads CASIKGRALHTEAFF. The CDR3 coding sequence is TGTGCCAGCATTAAGGGCCGTGCTTTACACACTGAAGCTTTCTTT.

The CDR3 loop is CASSLSGDSYNEQFF. The CDR3 DNA sequence: TGCGCCAGCAGCTTGTCGGGGGACTCCTACAATGAGCAGTTCTTC. The V and J genes are TRBV5-1 and TRBJ2-1; D possibly corresponds to TRBD2 (6 bases). V was trimmed by 1 base and J by 0 bases, leaving 8 bases between them. Germline loops: CDR1 SGHRS, CDR2 YFSETQ. This CDR3 is built from 15 residues.

The chain has TRBV30 and TRBJ2-1; D is tentatively TRBD1 or TRBD2 (5 bases each). The CDR3 is 13 residues long. Germline V gives CDR1 GTSNPN, CDR2 SVGIG (reference sequence). Deletions cut 1 base from V and 8 bases from J, with 12 bases between. This chain's CDR3 is CAWSARVGDEQFF. The CDR3 coding sequence is TGTGCCTGGAGTGCGAGGGTAGGGGATGAGCAGTTCTTC.